This T cell receptor (beta chain) is drawn from a study of tumor-infiltrating lymphocytes in primary liver carcinoma. Points from the study as a whole: Only about 7-25% of top clones were detected in each of the five tumor regions. Compared with tumor region pairs, tumor-adjacent and tumor-blood pairs overlapped less.

Starting material for RNA and DNA co-extraction consisted of roughly 17-31 mg of unsorted bulk tissue. Every tumor was sampled at five separate regions. Uniformly, tumor samples exhibited a viable tumor cell fraction exceeding 90%. With a constant-region primer, TCR beta cDNA was made from approximately 510 ng of total RNA. Libraries for TCR beta were built through three nested multiplex PCR rounds, which together made up a slightly modified ARM-PCR procedure. TCRdb passed the multiplex PCR reads through MiXCR, listing each CDR3 protein once. This sample has approximately 120,000 distinct CDR3 sequences; 64% occur once, and the top ten carry roughly 8%. About this clonotype: As yet, its antigen is unknown.

The sequencing input was liver tumor tissue from sampling region 3. As for subset: tumor region T3, left-lateral pole. The receptor was isolated from a woman in her sixties with primary liver carcinoma and hepatitis B virus infection.

The CDR3 DNA follows: TGTGCCAGCAGCTTATCCGTGACTGGGTCCTACGAGCAGTACTTC. It specifies CASSLSVTGSYEQYF. This sequence joins TRBV7-9 and TRBJ2-7; D unresolved. This CDR3 is built from 15 residues. Germline CDR1 is SEHNR and CDR2 is FQNEAQ (reference sequence). V lost 2 bases to trimming and J lost 1 base, with 12 bases between them.